A single sample is the source of the 7 T cell receptor beta chains below, sequenced in a study of immune cell composition in non-small cell lung cancer. Data came from immunoSEQ multiplex PCR; TCRdb stores just in-frame clones and leaves some out. The sample carries some 3,200 clones, around 85% recorded once. Sequencing was done on a sample of lung tumor tissue. All receptors come from a human donor with non-small cell lung cancer.

The chain recombines TRBV10-3 with TRBJ1-5, with TRBD1 matching over 12 bases. This CDR3 comprises 13 residues. With 6 bases clipped from V and 7 bases from J, the junction kept 1 base outside the gene matches. CDR1 is ENHRY and CDR2 is SYGVKD in the germline V gene. The CDR3 loop is CAISGTGGQPQHF. CDR3 nucleotide sequence: TGTGCCATCAGCGGGACAGGGGGCCAGCCCCAGCATTTT.

The V and J genes are TRBV6-1 and TRBJ2-5, with D perhaps matching TRBD1 (6 bases). Trimming removed 4 bases from V and 5 bases from J, with 14 bases in between. This CDR3 spans 14 amino acids. CDR1 is MNHNS and CDR2 is SASEGT in the germline V gene. The CDR3 sequence is CASSANRDTETQYF. The CDR3 region has the DNA TGTGCCAGCAGTGCAAACCGGGACACGGAGACCCAGTACTTC.

V is TRBV6-1 and J is TRBJ1-5; D call uncertain. V was shortened by 5 bases and J by 6 bases, with 17 bases between the two germline ends. The CDR3 sequence is 15 residues long. CDR1 is MNHNS, CDR2 SASEGT, per germline. DNA of the CDR3: TGTGCCAGCAGTCCCGGCCCAGGCGAGGGTCAGCCCCAGCATTTT. Protein sequence: CASSPGPGEGQPQHF.

The V and J genes are TRBV5-1 and TRBJ2-3; maybe TRBD1 (6 bases). From germline, CDR1 is SGHRS and CDR2 YFSETQ. Trimming removed 4 bases from V and 0 bases from J, with 9 bases in between. The CDR3 has 14 residues. In DNA form, the CDR3 reads TGCGCCAGCAGCCACGGACAGAGCACAGATACGCAGTATTTT. Encoded protein: CASSHGQSTDTQYF.

The gene calls are TRBV11-3 and TRBJ1-2; a weak D match, TRBD1 (6 bases). Germline CDR1 SGHNT, CDR2 YENEEA. The CDR3 sequence is 15 residues long. Trimming removed 0 bases from V and 1 base from J, with 9 bases in between. CDR3: CASSLEGQFNYGYTF. In DNA form, the CDR3 reads TGTGCCAGCAGCTTAGAGGGACAATTTAACTATGGCTACACCTTC. The whole variable domain, remainder taken from reference TRBV11-3 and TRBJ1-2, is EAGVVQSPRYKIIEKKQPVAFWCNPISGHNTLYWYLQNLGQGPELLIRYENEEAVDDSQLPKDRFSAERLKGVDSTLKIQPAELGDSAVYLCASSLEGQFNYGYTFGSGTRLTVV.

The genes are TRBV14 and TRBJ1-1; TRBD1 is a possible D gene (6 bases). Germline-derived CDR1 and CDR2 are SGHDN and FVKESK. The CDR3 is 14 amino acids. The ends were cut back, 1 base at V and 5 bases at J, with 11 bases in the middle. Written as DNA, the CDR3 is TGTGCCAGCAGCCAAGTCCCGAGGGGGACTGAAGCTTTCTTT. It specifies CASSQVPRGTEAFF.

The genes are TRBV7-9 and TRBJ1-2; 7 bases are shared with TRBD1. CDR1 and CDR2 from the germline V gene are SEHNR and FQNEAQ (reference sequence). The CDR3 has 15 residues. Trimming at V came to 4 bases and at J to 2 bases, leaving 7 bases not matched to a gene. CDR3 loop: CASSSVMDRNYGYTF. DNA of the CDR3: TGTGCCAGCAGCTCAGTGATGGACAGGAACTATGGCTACACCTTC. Using reference TRBV7-9 and TRBJ1-2 for the parts outside the CDR3, the full variable domain is DTGVSQNPRHKITKRGQNVTFRCDPISEHNRLYWYRQTLGQGPEFLTYFQNEAQLEKSRLLSDRFSAERPKGSFSTLEIQRTEQGDSAMYLCASSSVMDRNYGYTFGSGTRLTVV.